Listed below are T cell receptor beta chains from one sample, sequenced in a study of CD8 T cells in ankylosing spondylitis. Using its own MiXCR run on the 5' RACE reads, TCRdb lists one record per CDR3 protein. The profile covers about 540,000 distinct CDR3 sequences, with approximately 12% appearing a single time and almost 7% taken by the ten largest. The sample comprised blood, either unsorted or a sorted T cell fraction (not recorded which). These receptors all come from a male donor with ankylosing spondylitis. Each CDR3 is given without its conserved first and last residue.

TRBV12-3/TRBV12-4	TRBJ2-1	ASSFPTGQVLRGFNF
TRBV3-1	TRBJ1-3	ASTPSGTGNTIY
TRBV3-1	TRBJ1-1	ASSQDLRRFEAF
TRBV30	TRBJ1-6	AWIRRGGSYNSPLH
TRBV20-1	TRBJ2-1	SANTKRGSYNEQF
TRBV20-1	TRBJ2-3	SASPGTSGSDTQY
TRBV14	TRBJ1-1	ASSQAGIEAF
TRBV19	TRBJ1-5	ASSVKGATPQH
TRBV5-1	TRBJ1-3	ASSLPTGGLSGNTIY
TRBV7-2	TRBJ2-3	ASSSLGQGAITQY
TRBV27	TRBJ1-3	ASSSRQGGNTIY
TRBV7-9	TRBJ1-1	ASSSSLKGMNTEAF
TRBV25-1	TRBJ1-2	ASVKTGAPGYT
TRBV18	TRBJ1-1	ASSPPSRRDTEAF
TRBV24-1	TRBJ2-5	ATSASGRKEETQY
TRBV12-3/TRBV12-4	TRBJ1-1	ASSLGHENTEAF
TRBV12-3/TRBV12-4	TRBJ2-2	ASSSGDRRNTGELF
TRBV29-1	TRBJ2-1	SAQGFGYNEQF
TRBV7-2	TRBJ2-2	ASSLVALGELF
TRBV12-3/TRBV12-4	TRBJ2-1	ASSLLGPSGYNEQF
TRBV20-1	TRBJ2-1	SARKGGLAGAEQF
TRBV5-1	TRBJ1-3	ASSVTTGAPTGNTIY
TRBV11-2	TRBJ2-7	ASSLDRHPTYEQY
TRBV12-3/TRBV12-4	TRBJ2-7	ASSSRLAGASYEQY
TRBV29-1	TRBJ2-3	SVEVNTDTQY
TRBV3-1	TRBJ2-1	ASSQSGQDNEQF
TRBV15	TRBJ2-5	ATSRDAREETQY
TRBV12-3/TRBV12-4	TRBJ2-2	ASSLVSAGSGELF
TRBV9	TRBJ2-5	ANSAYREETQY
TRBV7-2	TRBJ2-1	ASPGDSTYNEQF
TRBV12-3/TRBV12-4	TRBJ1-2	ASNSDRGYGYT
TRBV5-1	TRBJ2-7	ASSSPTGRSYEQY
TRBV29-1	TRBJ2-1	SVELAGDEQF
TRBV5-5	TRBJ2-2	ASSLADPGANTGELF
TRBV20-1	TRBJ2-1	SARLIQSYNEQF
TRBV4-2	TRBJ2-5	ASSQAETQY
TRBV7-8	TRBJ2-5	ASSLGRSQGGETQY
TRBV20-1	TRBJ2-7	SATGSGRSHEQY
TRBV3-1	TRBJ2-2	ASSQAAWGPSNTGELF
TRBV7-2	TRBJ1-4	ASSPRGGFNEKLF